This T cell receptor (beta chain) emerged from a study of T cell changes during pregnancy in multiple sclerosis. The protocol was immunoSEQ multiplex PCR, while the TCRdb copy is restricted to in-frame clones and leaves out a portion. Altogether fewer than 60,000 clones are present, approximately 94% being singletons, with the ten largest covering approximately 0.31%. This CDR3 has 14 residues. The trim removed 5 bases at V and 5 bases at J, leaving 4 bases unmatched. From germline, CDR1 is SGHTA and CDR2 FQGTGA. The sample here was CD4+ T cells from peripheral blood mononuclear cells, taken in the third trimester of pregnancy. The chain is built from TRBV7-3 and TRBJ2-3; 10 bases match TRBD1. The origin of this receptor is a female donor with multiple sclerosis, enrolled in a pregnancy study. The CDR3 sequence is CASSPDRGLDTQYF. The CDR3 DNA reads as TGTGCCAGCAGCCCTGACAGGGGGCTAGATACGCAGTATTTT.